This T cell receptor (beta chain) was identified in a study of blood T cells in healthy people across ages. Sample-barcoded 5' priming and a J-beta primer mix drove a second PCR of 7 to 11 cycles. The yield of each sample was at least 2.5 million CDR3-containing paired-end reads. TCRdb redid the calling of the 5' RACE reads with MiXCR, one entry per CDR3 protein. Here the sample spans some 850,000 distinct CDR3 sequences, roughly 24% being singletons. The CDR3 spans 15 residues. Germline assignment: CDR1 DFQATT and CDR2 SNEGSKA (reference sequence). Germline trimming cut 0 bases from V and 1 base from J; bases unmatched to any gene: 3. The same data also contributed to another study, on T cells of mothers and their children.

This receptor was obtained from a boy between 10 and 17 years old in good health. Sequenced material: blood. V and J are TRBV20-1 and TRBJ2-3; 8 bases are shared with TRBD2. CDR3 DNA: TGCAGTGCTAGAGATTGGCGGGGGGGCACAGATACGCAGTATTTT. Its protein product is CSARDWRGGTDTQYF.